This T cell receptor (beta chain) was recovered during a study of cytomegalovirus exposure and HLA in healthy donors. At the level of the study: A previous analysis identified approximately 110 million unique TCR beta sequences derived from around 180 million T cells.

Primers for the PCR totalled 60 Vbeta and 13 Jbeta. Clones were read by immunoSEQ multiplex PCR, and TCRdb kept only the in-frame ones, dropping some. Here the sample spans about 150,000 clones, around 74% being singletons. Concerning this clone: Its antigen is not known.

General study points: As a later analysis revealed, the rate of TCR association differed by HLA locus, with DRB1 most and HLA-C fewest. Productive status was seen about 87% or about 30% of the time for most TCR beta V segments in an earlier analysis.

The CDR3 has 15 residues. The J segment lost 5 bases and the V segment lost 6 bases, leaving 7 bases of the junction unmatched. The germline V gene encodes CDR1 SNHLY and CDR2 FYNNEI. The V and J genes are TRBV2 and TRBJ2-5, with 12 bases lining up with TRBD2. The sequence derives from a man aged 50-59 years in good health and CMV-seropositive. The source material was PBMCs. Written as DNA, the CDR3 is TGTGCCAGCAGGAGCGAGACTAGCGGGAGCGAGACCCAGTACTTC. This codes for CASRSETSGSETQYF.